A selection of T cell receptor beta chains follows, all from one sample in a study of technical replicates of blood from several donors. Clones were sequenced by immunoSEQ multiplex PCR, and TCRdb holds only the in-frame ones, with some missing. The sample lists roughly 50,000 clones; 85% to 95% were seen once. The sequenced sample consisted of PBMCs. These receptors were collected from a human donor in good health. Some clones in this sample may be carry-over from other donors' samples. Both conserved end residues are part of each CDR3. The order of the fields is D gene, V gene, J gene, clone size, CDR3 protein, CDR3 DNA. D genes are given only for firm matches. Not all rows give a size; the values are once, few, many and, for expanded clones, a class.

>-|TRBV12-2|TRBJ2-5|-
CASRPLAGTQRETQYF
TGTGCAAGTCGCCCGTTAGCGGGGACACAGCGAGAGACCCAGTACTTC
>-|TRBV15|TRBJ1-5|-
CATSRDFAGYQPQHF
TGTGCCACCAGCAGAGATTTTGCAGGATACCAGCCCCAGCATTTT
>TRBD1|TRBV18|TRBJ2-5|-
CASSAPGTGLETQYF
TGTGCCAGCTCAGCGCCGGGGACAGGGTTAGAGACCCAGTACTTC
>-|TRBV4-2|TRBJ2-6|-
CASSQDWGGAGANVLTF
TGTGCCAGCAGCCAAGATTGGGGGGGCGCTGGGGCCAACGTCCTGACTTTC
>-|TRBV25-1|TRBJ2-7|-
CASSLGYEQYF
TGTGCCAGCAGTCTAGGATACGAGCAGTACTTC
>-|TRBV15|TRBJ2-5|-
CATSRELSGGQETQYF
TGTGCCACCAGCAGAGAGCTATCTGGCGGGCAAGAGACCCAGTACTTC
>-|TRBV20-1|TRBJ2-3|-
CSARYTDTQYF
TGCAGTGCTAGATACACAGATACGCAGTATTTT
>-|TRBV7-9|TRBJ1-2|once
CASSWPAGSGGYTF
TGTGCCAGCAGCTGGCCGGCGGGTTCGGGCGGCTACACCTTC
>TRBD1|TRBV7-2|TRBJ2-7|-
CASSSRQGAYEQYF
TGTGCCAGCAGCTCTAGACAGGGGGCCTACGAGCAGTACTTC
>-|TRBV4-3|TRBJ1-5|-
CASSQDAQGNQPQHF
TGCGCCAGCAGCCAAGACGCGCAGGGCAATCAGCCCCAGCATTTT
>TRBD1|TRBV6-1|TRBJ2-7|once
CASLVPGGSYEQYF
TGTGCCAGCCTGGTCCCAGGGGGCTCCTACGAGCAGTACTTC
>-|TRBV4-1|TRBJ2-7|once
CASSQYPTVSYEQYF
TGCGCCAGCAGCCAATACCCGACAGTATCCTACGAGCAGTACTTC
>TRBD1|TRBV12-5|TRBJ1-2|-
CASGWVTGDYTF
TGTGCTAGTGGTTGGGTGACAGGGGACTACACCTTC
>TRBD2|TRBV5-1|TRBJ2-1|-
CASSGSGAYNEQFF
TGCGCCAGCAGCGGAAGCGGGGCATACAATGAGCAGTTCTTC
>-|TRBV10-3|TRBJ1-4|-
CAISPGSEKLFF
TGTGCCATCAGCCCGGGAAGCGAAAAACTGTTTTTT
>TRBD2|TRBV2|TRBJ2-1|-
CASRGTRLYNEQFF
TGTGCCAGCAGGGGGACTAGACTATACAATGAGCAGTTCTTC
>TRBD2|TRBV7-8|TRBJ2-5|few
CASSLHLAGAISSQYF
TGTGCCAGCAGCCTCCACCTAGCGGGGGCCATATCTTCCCAGTACTTC
>-|TRBV5-1|TRBJ2-4|-
CASSLDEGRIQYF
TGCGCCAGCAGCTTGGACGAGGGTCGGATTCAGTACTTC
>TRBD1|TRBV9|TRBJ1-6|-
CASSDRDRVNNSPLHF
TGTGCCAGCAGCGATAGGGACAGGGTCAACAATTCACCCCTCCACTTT
>TRBD2|TRBV6-4|TRBJ2-3|-
CASSEGAGEDTQYF
TGTGCCAGCAGTGAAGGAGCGGGAGAAGATACGCAGTATTTT
>TRBD2|TRBV27|TRBJ2-1|-
CASSPAGGRRNEQFF
TGTGCCAGCAGTCCCGCCGGGGGGAGGCGGAATGAGCAGTTCTTC
>-|TRBV28|TRBJ1-1|-
CASHIRNTEAFF
TGTGCCAGCCACATAAGGAACACTGAAGCTTTCTTT
>TRBD2|TRBV7-9|TRBJ2-5|-
CASSWSGGETQYF
TGTGCCAGCAGCTGGAGCGGGGGCGAGACCCAGTACTTC
>-|TRBV7-9|TRBJ2-5|-
CASSLSDQETQYF
TGTGCCAGCAGCTTAAGCGACCAAGAGACCCAGTACTTC
>TRBD1|TRBV18|TRBJ1-3|-
CASSYTGGEPGNTIYF
TGTGCCAGCTCCTACACAGGGGGCGAGCCTGGAAACACCATATATTTT
>-|TRBV4-1|TRBJ2-7|-
CASSQDQGGIYEQYF
TGCGCCAGCAGCCAAGATCAGGGGGGCATCTACGAGCAGTACTTC
>TRBD2|TRBV4-1|TRBJ2-3|-
CASTGSGGTDTQYF
TGCGCCAGCACTGGTAGCGGGGGCACAGATACGCAGTATTTT
>-|TRBV6-5|TRBJ1-4|-
CASSYATGLEKLFF
TGTGCCAGCAGTTACGCAACAGGATTAGAAAAACTGTTTTTT
>TRBD1|TRBV5-3|TRBJ1-4|-
CARSGSTGPNEKLFF
TGTGCCAGAAGCGGATCGACAGGGCCTAATGAAAAACTGTTTTTT
>TRBD1|TRBV2|TRBJ2-6|once
CASRLTGGTSGANVLTF
TGTGCCAGCAGGCTGACAGGGGGAACCTCTGGGGCCAACGTCCTGACTTTC
>-|TRBV18|TRBJ2-3|once
CASSQPQGLTAATGWDTQYF
TGTGCCAGCTCACAGCCACAGGGATTGACGGCGGCCACCGGGTGGGATACGCAGTATTTT
>-|TRBV29-1|TRBJ1-2|-
CSVDGAGDYGYTF
TGCAGCGTTGACGGGGCAGGGGACTATGGCTACACCTTC
>TRBD2|TRBV5-1|TRBJ2-1|-
CASSLSGGYNEQFF
TGCGCCAGCAGCCTTAGCGGGGGATACAATGAGCAGTTCTTC
>TRBD2|TRBV4-3|TRBJ2-3|-
CASSQASSGSADTQYF
TGCGCCAGCAGCCAAGCCTCTAGCGGGAGTGCAGATACGCAGTATTTT
>-|TRBV7-8|TRBJ2-2|-
CASSFGVLRNTGELFF
TGTGCCAGCAGCTTCGGAGTGCTACGAAACACCGGGGAGCTGTTTTTT
>TRBD1|TRBV4-3|TRBJ1-6|-
CASSQVATGQNPLHF
TGCGCCAGCAGCCAAGTGGCGACAGGGCAAAATCCCCTCCACTTT
>-|TRBV6-1|TRBJ1-2|few
CASSPGDFYGYTF
TGTGCCAGCAGCCCCGGGGACTTCTATGGCTACACCTTC
>-|TRBV7-9|TRBJ1-1|-
CASSSGTSGNTEAFF
TGTGCCAGCAGCTCAGGGACATCCGGGAACACTGAAGCTTTCTTT
>TRBD1|TRBV20-1|TRBJ1-4|once
CSAKSGTELFF
TGCAGTGCTAAATCCGGGACAGAACTGTTTTTT
>TRBD2|TRBV5-1|TRBJ2-7|-
CASSPIAGGPPEQYF
TGCGCCAGCAGCCCTATAGCGGGAGGCCCCCCGGAGCAGTACTTC
>-|TRBV7-3|TRBJ2-3|-
CASSPRVEGTQYF
TGTGCCAGCAGCCCCCGGGTGGAGGGTACGCAGTATTTT
>-|TRBV5-4|TRBJ1-2|-
CASSLQGERGYTF
TGTGCCAGCAGCCTACAGGGAGAGCGTGGCTACACCTTC
>-|TRBV7-2|TRBJ2-3|-
CASGPGSMDTQYF
TGTGCCAGTGGGCCAGGTAGTATGGATACGCAGTATTTT
>TRBD1|TRBV10-3|TRBJ2-7|-
CAIGQGDYEQYF
TGTGCCATTGGACAGGGGGACTACGAGCAGTACTTC
>-|TRBV7-6|TRBJ2-7|-
CASSPSPSYEQYF
TGTGCCAGCAGCCCTAGCCCCTCCTACGAGCAGTACTTC
>TRBD2|TRBV4-3|TRBJ2-7|-
CASSRTSGTRYEQYF
TGCGCCAGCAGCCGTACTAGCGGGACACGCTACGAGCAGTACTTC
>-|TRBV7-3|TRBJ2-2|-
CASSLLRNTGELFF
TGTGCCAGCAGCTTATTGAGGAACACCGGGGAGCTGTTTTTT
>-|TRBV19|TRBJ2-5|-
CASSMLQQETQYF
TGTGCCAGTAGTATGTTACAGCAAGAGACCCAGTACTTC
>TRBD1|TRBV2|TRBJ1-6|-
CASSGQGADSPLHF
TGTGCCAGCAGTGGGCAGGGGGCTGATTCACCCCTCCACTTT
>TRBD2|TRBV25-1|TRBJ2-3|-
CASSEVAGVDTQYF
TGTGCCAGCAGTGAGGTAGCGGGAGTCGATACGCAGTATTTT
>-|TRBV7-6|TRBJ2-5|-
CASSKTSSQETQYF
TGTGCCAGCTCTAAAACTAGCAGCCAAGAGACCCAGTACTTC
>-|TRBV15|TRBJ1-1|-
CATSRDPIRLNTEAFF
TGTGCCACCAGCAGAGATCCCATCAGGTTGAACACTGAAGCTTTCTTT
>TRBD2|TRBV7-9|TRBJ2-5|once
CASSIARGGETQYF
TGTGCCAGCAGCATTGCCCGGGGGGGAGAGACCCAGTACTTC
>TRBD2|TRBV7-9|TRBJ2-2|-
CASSSTGGPNTGELFF
TGTGCCAGCAGCTCGACGGGGGGGCCGAACACCGGGGAGCTGTTTTTT
>-|TRBV6-1|TRBJ1-4|-
CASSVRKADEKLFF
TGTGCCAGCAGTGTGAGGAAGGCAGATGAAAAACTGTTTTTT
>-|TRBV19|TRBJ1-5|-
CASSIEGGGLKPQHF
TGTGCCAGTAGTATCGAGGGAGGTGGTCTCAAGCCCCAGCATTTT
>-|TRBV11-2|TRBJ2-5|-
CASSGRLANQETQYF
TGTGCCAGCAGCGGTCGTCTAGCGAACCAAGAGACCCAGTACTTC